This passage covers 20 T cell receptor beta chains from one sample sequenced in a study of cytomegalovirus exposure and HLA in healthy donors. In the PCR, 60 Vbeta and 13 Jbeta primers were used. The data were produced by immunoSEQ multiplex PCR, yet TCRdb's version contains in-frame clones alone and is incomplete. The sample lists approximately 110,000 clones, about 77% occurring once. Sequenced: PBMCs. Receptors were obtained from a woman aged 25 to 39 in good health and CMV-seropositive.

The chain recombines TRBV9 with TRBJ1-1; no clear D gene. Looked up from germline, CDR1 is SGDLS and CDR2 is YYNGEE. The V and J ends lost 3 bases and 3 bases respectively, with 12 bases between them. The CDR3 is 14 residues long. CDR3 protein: CASSETRGDTEAFF. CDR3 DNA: TGTGCCAGCAGCGAGACCCGGGGTGACACTGAAGCTTTCTTT.

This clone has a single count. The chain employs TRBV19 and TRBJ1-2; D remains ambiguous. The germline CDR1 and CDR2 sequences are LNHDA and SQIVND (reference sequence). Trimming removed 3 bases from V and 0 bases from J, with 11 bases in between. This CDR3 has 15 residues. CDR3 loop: CASSILVGANYGYTF. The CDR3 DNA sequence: TGTGCCAGTAGTATCTTAGTGGGAGCTAACTATGGCTACACCTTC.

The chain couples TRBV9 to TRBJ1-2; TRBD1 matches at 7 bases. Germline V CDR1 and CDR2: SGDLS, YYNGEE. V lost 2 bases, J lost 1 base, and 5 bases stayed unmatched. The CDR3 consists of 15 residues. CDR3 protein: CASSVRDSSNYGYTF. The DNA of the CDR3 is TGTGCCAGCAGCGTCCGGGACAGCAGTAACTATGGCTACACCTTC.

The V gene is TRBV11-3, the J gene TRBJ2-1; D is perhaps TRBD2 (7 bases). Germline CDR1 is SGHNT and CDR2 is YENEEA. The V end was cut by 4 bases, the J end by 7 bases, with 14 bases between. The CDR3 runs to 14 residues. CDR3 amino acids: CASSSLGGANEQFF. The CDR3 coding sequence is TGTGCCAGCAGCTCGTTAGGGGGGGCAAATGAGCAGTTCTTC.

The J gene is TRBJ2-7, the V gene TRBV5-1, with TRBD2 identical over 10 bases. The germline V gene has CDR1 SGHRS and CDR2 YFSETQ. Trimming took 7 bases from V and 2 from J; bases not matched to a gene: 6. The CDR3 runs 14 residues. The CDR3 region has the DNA TGCGCCAGCTCGACTAGCGGGTTTACCTACGAGCAGTACTTC. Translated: CASSTSGFTYEQYF.

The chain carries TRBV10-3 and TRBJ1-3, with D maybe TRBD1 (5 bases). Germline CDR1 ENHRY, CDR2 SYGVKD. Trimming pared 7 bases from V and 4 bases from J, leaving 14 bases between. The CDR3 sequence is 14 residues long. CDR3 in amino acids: CAITGGWNGNTIYF. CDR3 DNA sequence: TGTGCCATCACCGGGGGTTGGAACGGAAACACCATATATTTT.

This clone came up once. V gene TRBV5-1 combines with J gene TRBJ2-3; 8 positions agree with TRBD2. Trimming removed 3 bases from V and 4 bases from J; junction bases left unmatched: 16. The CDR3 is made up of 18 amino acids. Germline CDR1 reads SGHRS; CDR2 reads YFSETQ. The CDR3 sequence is CASSSYGQVAGSADTQYF. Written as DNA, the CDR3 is TGCGCCAGCAGCTCCTACGGGCAAGTAGCGGGGAGCGCAGATACGCAGTATTTT.

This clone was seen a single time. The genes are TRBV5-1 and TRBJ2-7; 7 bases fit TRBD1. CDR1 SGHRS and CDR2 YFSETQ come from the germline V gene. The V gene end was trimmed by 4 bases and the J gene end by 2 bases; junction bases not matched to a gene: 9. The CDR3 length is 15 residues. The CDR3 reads CASSRDSTPAYEQYF. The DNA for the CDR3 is TGCGCCAGCAGCCGGGACAGTACTCCCGCCTACGAGCAGTACTTC.

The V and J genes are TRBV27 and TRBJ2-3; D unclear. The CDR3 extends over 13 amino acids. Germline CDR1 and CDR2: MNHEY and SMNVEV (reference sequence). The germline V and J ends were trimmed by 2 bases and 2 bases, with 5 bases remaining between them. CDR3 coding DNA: TGTGCCAGCAGTTTAGCGGTCACAGATACGCAGTATTTT. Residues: CASSLAVTDTQYF.

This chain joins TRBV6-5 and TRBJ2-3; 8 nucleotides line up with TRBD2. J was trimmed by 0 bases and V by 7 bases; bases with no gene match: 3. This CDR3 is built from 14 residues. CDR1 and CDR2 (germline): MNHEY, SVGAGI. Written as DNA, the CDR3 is TGTGCCAGCAAGCGGGAGTCTAGCACAGATACGCAGTATTTT. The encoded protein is CASKRESSTDTQYF.

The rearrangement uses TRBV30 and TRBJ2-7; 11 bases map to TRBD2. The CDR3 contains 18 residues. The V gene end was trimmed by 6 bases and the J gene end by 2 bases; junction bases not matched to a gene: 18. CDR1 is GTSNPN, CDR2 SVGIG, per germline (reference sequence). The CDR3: CACLRSGASGRTTYEQYF. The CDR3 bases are TGTGCCTGTTTACGCTCCGGGGCTAGCGGGAGGACGACCTACGAGCAGTACTTC.

CDR3 residues: CASSWGHLSNYGYTF. For the CDR3, the DNA is TGTGCCAGCAGCTGGGGACACCTTTCTAACTATGGCTACACCTTC. The V call is TRBV6-5, the J call TRBJ1-2; a weak D match, TRBD1 (6 bases). The CDR3 is 15 residues long. In germline, CDR1 is MNHEY, CDR2 SVGAGI. Deletions cut 6 bases from V and 0 bases from J, with 14 bases between.

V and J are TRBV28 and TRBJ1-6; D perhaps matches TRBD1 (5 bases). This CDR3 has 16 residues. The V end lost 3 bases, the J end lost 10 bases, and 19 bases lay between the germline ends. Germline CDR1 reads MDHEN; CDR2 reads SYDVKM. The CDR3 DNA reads TGTGCCAGCAGTTTTGGACTAGCAGGGCCTGGGTCACCCCTCCACTTT. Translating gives CASSFGLAGPGSPLHF.

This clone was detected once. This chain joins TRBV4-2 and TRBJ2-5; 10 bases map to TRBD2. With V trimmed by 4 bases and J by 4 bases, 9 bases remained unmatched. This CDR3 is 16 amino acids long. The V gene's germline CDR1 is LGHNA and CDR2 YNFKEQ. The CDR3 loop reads CASSLASGRAGETQYF. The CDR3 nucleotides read TGTGCCAGCAGCCTGGCAAGCGGGAGGGCCGGAGAGACCCAGTACTTC.

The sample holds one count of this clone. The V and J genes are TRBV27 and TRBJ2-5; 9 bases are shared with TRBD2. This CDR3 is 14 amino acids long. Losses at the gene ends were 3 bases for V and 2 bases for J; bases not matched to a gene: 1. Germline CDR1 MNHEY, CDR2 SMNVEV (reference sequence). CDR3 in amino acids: CASSFSGSQETQYF. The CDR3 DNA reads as TGTGCCAGCAGTTTTAGCGGGAGTCAAGAGACCCAGTACTTC.

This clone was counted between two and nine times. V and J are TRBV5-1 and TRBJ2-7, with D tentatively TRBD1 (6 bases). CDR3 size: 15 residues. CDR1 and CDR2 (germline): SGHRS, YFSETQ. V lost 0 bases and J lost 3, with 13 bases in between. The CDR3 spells CASSLVGWDNYEQYF. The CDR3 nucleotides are TGCGCCAGCAGCTTGGTGGGATGGGACAACTACGAGCAGTACTTC. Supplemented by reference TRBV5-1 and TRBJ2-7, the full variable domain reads KAGVTQTPRYLIKTRGQQVTLSCSPISGHRSVSWYQQTPGQGLQFLFEYFSETQRNKGNFPGRFSGRQFSNSRSEMNVSTLELGDSALYLCASSLVGWDNYEQYFGPGTRLTVT.

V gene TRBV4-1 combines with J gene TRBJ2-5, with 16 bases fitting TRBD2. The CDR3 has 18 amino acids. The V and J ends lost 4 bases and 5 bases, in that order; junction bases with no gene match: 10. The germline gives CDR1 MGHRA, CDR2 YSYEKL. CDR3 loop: CASSLGGLAGGRGETQYF. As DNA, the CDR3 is TGCGCCAGCAGCCTCGGGGGACTAGCGGGGGGGCGGGGGGAGACCCAGTACTTC.

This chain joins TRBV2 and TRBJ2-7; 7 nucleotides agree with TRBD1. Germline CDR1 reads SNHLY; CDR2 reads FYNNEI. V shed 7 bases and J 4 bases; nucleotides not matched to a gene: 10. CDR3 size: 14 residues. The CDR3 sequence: CASKRRDSNYEQYF. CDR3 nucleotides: TGTGCCAGCAAACGCCGGGACAGTAATTACGAGCAGTACTTC.

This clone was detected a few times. The CDR3 sequence: CASGSGAKQYF. CDR3 DNA: TGTGCTAGTGGTTCTGGGGCGAAGCAGTACTTC. The rearrangement uses TRBV12-5 and TRBJ2-5, with a possible D match to TRBD1 (5 bases). The CDR3 loop spans 11 amino acids. Germline values: CDR1 LGHNT, CDR2 FRNRAP. V lost 4 bases to trimming and J lost 11 bases, with 11 bases between them.

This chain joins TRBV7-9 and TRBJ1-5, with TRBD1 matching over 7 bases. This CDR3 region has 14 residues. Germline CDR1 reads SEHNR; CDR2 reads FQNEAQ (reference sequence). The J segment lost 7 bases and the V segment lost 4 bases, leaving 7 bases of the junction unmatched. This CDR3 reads CASSSQGRGQPQHF. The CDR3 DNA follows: TGTGCCAGCAGCTCACAGGGGAGAGGACAGCCCCAGCATTTT.